This TCR beta chain appears in the sequencing data of a study of beta chain features in type 1 diabetes. Broader study findings: The study found fewer insertions and more deletions at VDJ junctions in type 1 diabetes patients.

This clone was counted a few times. Its antigen is not identified. cDNA synthesis used the whole RNA isolate, giving expressed TCRB sequences. TCRdb keeps only in-frame clones here, not all; method: immunoSEQ multiplex PCR. The table shows about 620,000 clones, with about 16% occurring only once. Germline lookup yields CDR1 ENHRY and CDR2 SYGVKD. Deletions cut 7 bases from V and 1 base from J, with 4 bases between. There are 12 residues in the CDR3. Sample: naive CD4+ T cells from blood. This receptor was obtained from a young man in good health. The chain links TRBV10-3 to TRBJ2-2; D ambiguous. The CDR3 loop is CAITRNTGELFF. For the CDR3, the DNA is TGTGCCATCACCAGGAACACCGGGGAGCTGTTTTTT.